The 21 T cell receptor beta chains in this list originate from one sample, sequenced in a study of blood T cell repertoires in COVID-19. Produced via immunoSEQ multiplex PCR; TCRdb's table is partial and in-frame only. The sample has 25,000 to 30,000 clones, 80% to 90% seen once. What was sequenced was peripheral blood. These receptors all come from a woman older than 75 with COVID-19, enrolled during active disease.

V gene TRBV5-4 combines with J gene TRBJ2-3; 12 bases fit TRBD2. The CDR3 covers 19 residues. From germline, CDR1 is SGHNT and CDR2 YYREEE (reference sequence). Trimming took 5 bases from V and 3 from J; bases not matched to a gene: 16. Here the CDR3 reads CASRHIPSGGGVRTDTQYF. The CDR3 coding sequence is TGTGCCAGCAGGCATATCCCTAGCGGGGGGGGAGTGCGGACAGATACGCAGTATTTT.

The table lists this clone with a few counts. This rearrangement joins TRBV9 to TRBJ2-1; 7 bases agree with TRBD1. This CDR3 has 16 amino acids. Trimming removed 3 bases from V and 1 base from J; junction bases left unmatched: 7. Germline V lookup: CDR1 SGDLS, CDR2 YYNGEE. CDR3 amino acids: CASSGLPGQSYNEQFF. As DNA, the CDR3 is TGTGCCAGCAGCGGCCTCCCGGGACAGTCCTACAATGAGCAGTTCTTC.

The gene calls are TRBV6-6 and TRBJ1-1; D not certain. This CDR3 is built from 12 residues. Trimming took 7 bases from V and 2 from J, leaving 8 bases between them. Germline V gene sequence: CDR1 MNHNY, CDR2 SVGAGI (reference sequence). The CDR3 DNA reads as TGTGCCAGCAATCCGGGAAACACTGAAGCTTTCTTT. The encoded protein is CASNPGNTEAFF.

J is TRBJ1-5 and V is TRBV5-1; maybe TRBD1 (5 bases). The CDR3 is 14 amino acids. The germline CDR1 and CDR2 sequences are SGHRS and YFSETQ. V lost 0 bases and J 5 bases, leaving 9 bases between the germline ends. Here the CDR3 reads CASSLGPGYQPQHF. CDR3 nucleotide sequence: TGCGCCAGCAGCTTGGGTCCAGGGTATCAGCCCCAGCATTTT.

This chain uses TRBV18 with TRBJ1-1; TRBD1 matches at 9 bases. The trim removed 3 bases at V and 5 bases at J, leaving 4 bases unmatched. The germline V gene has CDR1 KGHSH and CDR2 LQKENI. The CDR3 covers 14 residues. The CDR3 is CASSPDRGKTEAFF. CDR3 in DNA: TGTGCCAGCTCACCGGACAGGGGAAAGACTGAAGCTTTCTTT.

The chain has TRBV4-1 and TRBJ2-2; TRBD1 might be the D (6 bases). Trimming pared 2 bases from V and 4 bases from J, leaving 11 bases between. The CDR3 contains 15 residues. The germline V gene encodes CDR1 MGHRA and CDR2 YSYEKL. The CDR3 spells CASSQTGTLTGELFF. DNA for the CDR3: TGCGCCAGCAGCCAAACCGGGACACTCACCGGGGAGCTGTTTTTT.

This clone came up a few times. The chain combines TRBV27 with TRBJ1-6, with TRBD1 matching 8 bases. CDR1 MNHEY and CDR2 SMNVEV come from the germline V gene (reference sequence). The length of the CDR3 is 15 residues. J lost 16 bases, V lost 5 bases, and 16 bases had no gene match. CDR3 residues: CASSPQTGAATRLHF. CDR3 coding DNA: TGTGCCAGCAGTCCGCAGACAGGGGCCGCGACCAGACTCCACTTT.

The V and J genes are TRBV20-1 and TRBJ1-5; D is possibly TRBD1 (6 bases). Looked up from germline, CDR1 is DFQATT and CDR2 is SNEGSKA (reference sequence). This CDR3 comprises 16 residues. Between the trimmed V and J ends, which lost 3 bases and 4 bases, there was a span of 19 bases. CDR3 in amino acids: CSASPRGAGKNQPQHF. In DNA, the CDR3 is TGCAGTGCTAGTCCCCGGGGGGCGGGAAAAAATCAGCCCCAGCATTTT.

J is TRBJ2-3 and V is TRBV5-1; 7 bases line up with TRBD1. This CDR3 has 13 amino acids. Germline V CDR1 and CDR2: SGHRS, YFSETQ. The V and J ends lost 4 bases and 3 bases, in that order; junction bases with no gene match: 2. The CDR3 DNA reads TGCGCCAGCAGCGTACAGGGGACAGATACGCAGTATTTT. This translates into CASSVQGTDTQYF.

This clone was observed a single time. The V and J genes are TRBV5-5 and TRBJ2-3; D is possibly TRBD1 (5 bases). The CDR3 runs to 16 residues. The V end lost 1 base, the J end lost 2 bases, and 14 bases lay between the germline ends. Germline assignment: CDR1 SGHKS and CDR2 YYEKEE (reference sequence). CDR3 DNA sequence: TGTGCCAGCAGCTTGAAGCTCGCAGGGCCCACAGATACGCAGTATTTT. It encodes CASSLKLAGPTDTQYF. Together with reference TRBV5-5 and TRBJ2-3, the CDR3 gives the full variable domain: DAGVTQSPTHLIKTRGQQVTLRCSPISGHKSVSWYQQVLGQGPQFIFQYYEKEERGRGNFPDRFSARQFPNYSSELNVNALLLGDSALYLCASSLKLAGPTDTQYFGPGTRLTVL.

This clone showed up just once. The chain has TRBV18 and TRBJ1-6; TRBD1 is a possible D gene (6 bases). The germline gives CDR1 KGHSH, CDR2 LQKENI. V lost 4 bases to trimming and J lost 4 bases, with 20 bases between them. This CDR3 region has 18 residues. DNA of the CDR3: TGTGCCAGCTCACAGCTTCAGGCAGGGGTCGATTATAATTCACCCCTCCACTTT. This encodes CASSQLQAGVDYNSPLHF.

DNA of the CDR3: TGTGCCAGCAGTCCGAGCCAGACAGTAAACAATGAGCAGTTCTTC. Protein product: CASSPSQTVNNEQFF. The chain carries TRBV5-4 and TRBJ2-1; tentatively, D is TRBD1 (5 bases). The CDR3 consists of 15 residues. The V end was cut by 5 bases, the J end by 5 bases, with 17 bases between. CDR1 SGHNT and CDR2 YYREEE come from the germline V gene (reference sequence).

CDR3 coding DNA: TGCGCCAGCAGCCTCTCAGGAGATACGCAGTATTTT. Residues: CASSLSGDTQYF. The gene calls are TRBV5-1 and TRBJ2-3; D remains unclear. The CDR3 has 12 residues. V lost 4 bases to trimming and J lost 5 bases, with 8 bases between them. In germline, CDR1 is SGHRS, CDR2 YFSETQ.

The gene calls are TRBV4-2 and TRBJ2-7; weak D call: TRBD1 (8 bases). V gave up 4 bases and J gave up 4 bases, with 14 bases separating them. The CDR3 length is 14 residues. The germline CDR1 and CDR2 sequences are LGHNA and YNFKEQ. The CDR3 DNA sequence: TGTGCCAGCAGCCTATCACAGGGGGGGTACGAGCAGTACTTC. Its translation: CASSLSQGGYEQYF.

The chain joins TRBV6-4 to TRBJ2-3; TRBD2 agrees at 9 bases. Germline loops: CDR1 MRHNA, CDR2 SNTAGT. With 6 bases clipped from V and 2 bases from J, the junction kept 3 bases outside the gene matches. The CDR3 is made up of 14 amino acids. CDR3 nucleotides: TGTGCCAGCAGCCGCGGGGGGGACACAGATACGCAGTATTTT. It encodes CASSRGGDTDTQYF.

This clone was recorded only once. The genes are TRBV19 and TRBJ1-3; D not resolved. V was clipped by 6 bases and J by 4 bases, with 10 bases between them. This CDR3 region has 13 residues. Germline assignment: CDR1 LNHDA and CDR2 SQIVND (reference sequence). The DNA for the CDR3 is TGTGCCAGTAGCAGGTATTCCGGAAACACCATATATTTT. Its translation: CASSRYSGNTIYF.

The chain combines TRBV28 with TRBJ2-5; TRBD2 is a possible D gene (6 bases). The V gene's germline CDR1 is MDHEN and CDR2 SYDVKM. Trimming shortened V by 9 bases and J by 5 bases, and 19 bases separated the two germline ends. CDR3 length: 14 amino acids. The chain's CDR3 is CASQPGGEVETQYF. CDR3 sequence (DNA): TGTGCCAGTCAGCCGGGCGGGGAAGTGGAGACCCAGTACTTC.

V gene TRBV10-3 combines with J gene TRBJ2-5, with TRBD1 matching 10 bases. The V and J ends lost 6 bases and 5 bases, in that order; junction bases with no gene match: 6. Germline V gene sequence: CDR1 ENHRY, CDR2 SYGVKD. This CDR3 has 14 residues. Here the CDR3 reads CAIRRQGAGETQYF. CDR3 nucleotide sequence: TGTGCCATCAGACGACAGGGGGCGGGGGAGACCCAGTACTTC.

This chain connects TRBV5-5 to TRBJ2-1; 15 bases are a match to TRBD2. CDR3 size: 20 residues. V shed 1 base and J 3 bases; nucleotides not matched to a gene: 11. The V gene's germline CDR1 is SGHKS and CDR2 YYEKEE (reference sequence). DNA of the CDR3: TGTGCCAGCAGCTTGCAGGGACTAGCGGGGGGCGGACGCGGCTACAATGAGCAGTTCTTC. It codes for CASSLQGLAGGGRGYNEQFF.

J is TRBJ1-2 and V is TRBV30; no firm D call. Deletions cut 5 bases from V and 0 bases from J, with 13 bases between. CDR1 is GTSNPN and CDR2 is SVGIG in the germline V gene (reference sequence). The length of the CDR3 is 14 residues. The CDR3 DNA reads as TGTGCCTGGGCTGCCGGTTTCCCTAACTATGGCTACACCTTC. It codes for CAWAAGFPNYGYTF. The complete variable domain, with remaining parts taken from reference TRBV30 and TRBJ1-2, reads SQTIHQWPATLVQPVGSPLSLECTVEGTSNPNLYWYRQAAGRGLQLLFYSVGIGQISSEVPQNLSASRPQDRQFILSSKKLLLSDSGFYLCAWAAGFPNYGYTFGSGTRLTVV.

The chain's CDR3 is CASSPSRTGVTEAFF. The CDR3 DNA reads as TGTGCCAGCAGCCCATCTCGGACAGGGGTTACTGAAGCTTTCTTT. This sequence joins TRBV7-9 and TRBJ1-1; 9 bases map to TRBD1. Trimming took 5 bases from V and 5 from J; bases not matched to a gene: 9. The CDR3 length is 15 residues. Germline CDR1 SEHNR, CDR2 FQNEAQ (reference sequence).